The rows below give T cell receptor beta chains drawn from one sample of a study of blood T cell repertoires in COVID-19. Method: immunoSEQ multiplex PCR; TCRdb's copy keeps in-frame clones and lacks some. The sample has fewer than 350,000 clones, about nine tenths seen once. The sequencing input was peripheral blood. These TCRs come from a woman in her 30s with COVID-19, enrolled during active disease. CDR3s include the opening cysteine and the closing phenylalanine or tryptophan. D genes are given only for firm matches. Only part of the rows carry a size: once, few, many, or a class if the clone is expanded.

CDR3 length	V gene	D gene	clone size	J gene	CDR3 DNA	CDR3 protein
14	TRBV6-5	NA	once	TRBJ2-3	TGTGCCAGCAGGGCCGGTCGACTAGGAGATACGCAGTATTTT	CASRAGRLGDTQYF
15	TRBV2	NA	NA	TRBJ2-1	TGTGCCAGCAGTGAGGCGGGGAGCTCCTACAATGAGCAGTTCTTC	CASSEAGSSYNEQFF
14	TRBV27	TRBD1	NA	TRBJ1-5	TGTGCCAGCAGCTACCAGGGGGCGAATCAGCCCCAGCATTTT	CASSYQGANQPQHF
14	TRBV7-2	NA	NA	TRBJ1-1	TGTGCCAGCAGCTTACAGGGAGGGGACACTGAAGCTTTCTTT	CASSLQGGDTEAFF
15	TRBV3-1/TRBV3-2	NA	NA	TRBJ2-7	TGTGCCAGCAGCTCCCGGGAACCTTCTCTCTACGAGCAGTACTTC	CASSSREPSLYEQYF
12	TRBV29-1	NA	NA	TRBJ1-2	TGCAGCGTTGGGGCAGGGCTCATGGGCTACACCTTC	CSVGAGLMGYTF
15	TRBV2	NA	few	TRBJ1-3	TGTGCCAGCAGTCCGGACAGCCGGGGAGAGGACACCATATATTTT	CASSPDSRGEDTIYF
14	TRBV7-9	NA	NA	TRBJ2-5	TGTGCCAGCAGCTCCCCAGGGGAGGGGGAGACCCAGTACTTC	CASSSPGEGETQYF
12	TRBV6-5	NA	NA	TRBJ2-7	TGTGCTACTCGGACAGCTAACTACGAGCAGTACTTC	CATRTANYEQYF
15	TRBV3-1/TRBV3-2	NA	NA	TRBJ1-1	TGTGCCAGCAGCCAAGAGGTAGCGCTGAACACTGAAGCTTTCTTT	CASSQEVALNTEAFF
15	TRBV19	TRBD2	NA	TRBJ2-7	TGTGCCAGTAGGGGTCCGGGGGGGCGATCCTACGAGCAGTACTTC	CASRGPGGRSYEQYF
14	TRBV29-1	TRBD2	few	TRBJ2-5	TGCAGCGTTCGTGCGGGGGTCTCCCAAGAGACCCAGTACTTC	CSVRAGVSQETQYF
15	TRBV5-1	NA	few	TRBJ1-5	TGCGCCAGCAGCTTGACACCGACAGGAGATCAGCCCCAGCATTTT	CASSLTPTGDQPQHF
14	TRBV9	NA	NA	TRBJ2-7	TGTGCCAGCAGCGTAGGGTCGTGGGGGCGAGAGCAGTACTTC	CASSVGSWGREQYF
13	TRBV19	TRBD1	NA	TRBJ2-1	TGTGCCAGTAGTTGGACAGGGGGCAATGAGCAGTTCTTC	CASSWTGGNEQFF
16	TRBV3-1/TRBV3-2	TRBD2	NA	TRBJ2-1	TGTGCCAGCAGCCAAGGGTGGGGGGGAATAGGGAATGAGCAGTTCTTC	CASSQGWGGIGNEQFF
16	TRBV7-8	NA	NA	TRBJ2-2	TGTGCCAGCAGCCGGCGGCAGGGGACCAAGGCCGGGGAGCTGTTTTTT	CASSRRQGTKAGELFF
19	TRBV7-9	TRBD2	few	TRBJ2-2	TGTGCCAGCAGATCGGGACTAGCGGAGAAAGGCTCGAACACCGGGGAGCTGTTTTTT	CASRSGLAEKGSNTGELFF
16	TRBV7-9	TRBD1	NA	TRBJ1-5	TGTGCCAGCAGCGGAGGCAAGGGGGCTTACAATCAGCCCCAGCATTTT	CASSGGKGAYNQPQHF
13	TRBV13	NA	NA	TRBJ2-5	TGTGCCAGCAGCCCCTCGTACCAAGAGACCCAGTACTTC	CASSPSYQETQYF
17	TRBV2	NA	NA	TRBJ2-1	TGTGCCAGCAGTGAAGCTGTGGGGAGTAAGACGTTCGATGAGCAGTTCTTC	CASSEAVGSKTFDEQFF
16	TRBV19	NA	NA	TRBJ1-2	TGTGCCAGTAGTATAAACCCCTACAGGGTTGGCTATGGCTACACCTTC	CASSINPYRVGYGYTF
15	TRBV28	TRBD1	NA	TRBJ1-2	TGTGCCAGCAGTTTACCGCAGGGGGCTGGGTATGGCTACACCTTC	CASSLPQGAGYGYTF
15	TRBV30	TRBD2	NA	TRBJ2-1	TGTGCCTGGAGTTTCCCCGGGGGGGCTTACAATGAGCAGTTCTTC	CAWSFPGGAYNEQFF
16	TRBV27	TRBD1	NA	TRBJ1-2	TGTGCCAGCAGTTTAGGGCGGGGGACAGGGAACTATGGCTACACCTTC	CASSLGRGTGNYGYTF
14	TRBV6-2/TRBV6-3	TRBD2	NA	TRBJ2-7	TGTGCCAGCAGTTTGGCTAGCGGATCCTACGAGCAGTACTTC	CASSLASGSYEQYF
14	TRBV1	NA	NA	TRBJ1-1	TGCACCAGCAGCCTGGGGGGAACTGACACTGAAGCTTTCTTT	CTSSLGGTDTEAFF
14	TRBV6-5	TRBD1	NA	TRBJ2-7	TGTGCCAGCAGGGACAGGGCCTTCTCCTACGAGCAGTACTTC	CASRDRAFSYEQYF
14	TRBV4-2	TRBD1	NA	TRBJ1-1	TGTGCCAGCAGCCAGGAGACCGGGACAGGGGACGCTTTCTTT	CASSQETGTGDAFF
15	TRBV5-4	NA	once	TRBJ2-1	TGTGCCAGCAGCTTGGGAACTAGGACCAACAGTGAGCAGTTCTTC	CASSLGTRTNSEQFF
19	TRBV2	TRBD1	NA	TRBJ2-3	TGTGCCAGCAGTGAATATATCACAGGGGGTTCCGATGGCACAGATACGCAGTATTTT	CASSEYITGGSDGTDTQYF
16	TRBV4-1	NA	NA	TRBJ1-3	TGCGCCAGCAGCCATGATGGACAGAGCTCTGGAAACACCATATATTTT	CASSHDGQSSGNTIYF
15	TRBV11-2	TRBD1	once	TRBJ1-4	TGTGCCAGCAGCTTAGGGCAGGGGGCCTGGGAAAAACTGTTTTTT	CASSLGQGAWEKLFF
14	TRBV12-5	TRBD1	NA	TRBJ2-7	TGTGCTAGTGGTAAAGGACAGGGAACCTACGAGCAGTACTTC	CASGKGQGTYEQYF
15	TRBV11-2	TRBD1	NA	TRBJ1-5	TGTGCCAGCAGCTTACAACAGGGGATCAATCAGCCCCAGCATTTT	CASSLQQGINQPQHF
15	TRBV6-5	TRBD1	NA	TRBJ2-5	TGTGCCAGCAGTTATGCCGGGACAGAACAAGAGACCCAGTACTTC	CASSYAGTEQETQYF
15	TRBV27	TRBD1	NA	TRBJ2-7	TGTGCCAGCAGTTACGCAGGGGGCGCCGCCTACGAGCAGTACTTC	CASSYAGGAAYEQYF
19	TRBV7-6	TRBD2	NA	TRBJ2-5	TGTGCCAGCAGCTCGCCCACAGGACCCTTTAGCGGGTTTTGGGAGACCCAGTACTTC	CASSSPTGPFSGFWETQYF
14	TRBV2	TRBD1	NA	TRBJ2-5	TGTGCCAGCACAAGGGACAGGGGAGTAGAGACCCAGTACTTC	CASTRDRGVETQYF
14	TRBV28	NA	NA	TRBJ1-5	TGTGCCAGCAGTTTCGGGGGGCGCAATCAGCCCCAGCATTTT	CASSFGGRNQPQHF